What follows are 16 T cell receptor beta chains derived from one specimen sequenced in a study of blood T cell repertoires in COVID-19. Clones were read by immunoSEQ multiplex PCR, and TCRdb kept only the in-frame ones, dropping some. The table shows roughly 500,000 clones, with approximately 87% occurring only once. The sequencing input was PBMCs or T cells enriched from blood (not recorded which). The receptors were gathered from a middle-aged woman who had recovered from COVID-19.

This rearrangement joins TRBV5-1 to TRBJ2-7; 11 bases are a match to TRBD1. Germline CDR1 is SGHRS and CDR2 is YFSETQ. CDR3 length equals 19 residues. J gave up 2 bases and V 0 bases, and 13 bases lay outside the gene matches. Here the CDR3 reads CASSLVLSRTGGAPYEQYF. The CDR3 DNA sequence: TGCGCCAGCAGCTTGGTTCTTTCGCGGACAGGGGGCGCCCCCTACGAGCAGTACTTC. Using reference TRBV5-1 and TRBJ2-7 for the parts outside the CDR3, the full variable domain is KAGVTQTPRYLIKTRGQQVTLSCSPISGHRSVSWYQQTPGQGLQFLFEYFSETQRNKGNFPGRFSGRQFSNSRSEMNVSTLELGDSALYLCASSLVLSRTGGAPYEQYFGPGTRLTVT.

The chain combines TRBV15 with TRBJ1-3, with D uncertain. Trimming pared 5 bases from V and 1 base from J, leaving 24 bases between. CDR3 length: 19 residues. Germline CDR1 is LNHNV and CDR2 is YYDKDF (reference sequence). The CDR3 sequence: CATSSSSDNPLRSGNTIYF. The CDR3 nucleotides are TGTGCCACCAGCTCTTCTTCAGACAATCCCCTAAGATCTGGAAACACCATATATTTT.

The genes are TRBV5-1 and TRBJ1-2; TRBD1 matches 9 bases. This CDR3 is built from 16 residues. Germline V CDR1 and CDR2: SGHRS, YFSETQ. V dropped 0 bases and J dropped 4; count of bases not matched to a gene: 7. The DNA for the CDR3 is TGCGCCAGCAGCTTGGAAGGGACAGGGATTGGCTATGGCTACACCTTC. It codes for CASSLEGTGIGYGYTF.

This clone has a handful of counts. The genes are TRBV9 and TRBJ2-2; D is unresolved. The V gene lost 0 bases and the J gene lost 5 bases, with 8 bases spanning the gap. Germline V gives CDR1 SGDLS, CDR2 YYNGEE. There are 14 residues in the CDR3. CDR3 coding DNA: TGTGCCAGCAGCGTAGCGATCGGGACCGGGGAGCTGTTTTTT. Translating gives CASSVAIGTGELFF. The whole variable domain, remainder taken from reference TRBV9 and TRBJ2-2, is DSGVTQTPKHLITATGQRVTLRCSPRSGDLSVYWYQQSLDQGLQFLIQYYNGEERAKGNILERFSAQQFPDLHSELNLSSLELGDSALYFCASSVAIGTGELFFGEGSRLTVL.

This chain joins TRBV5-5 and TRBJ1-2; D not resolved. This CDR3 comprises 14 residues. CDR1 and CDR2 from the germline V gene are SGHKS and YYEKEE (reference sequence). V was shortened by 2 bases and J by 0 bases, with 8 bases between the two germline ends. The DNA of the CDR3 is TGTGCCAGCAGCTTTGGGCCCTCTAACTATGGCTACACCTTC. Encoded protein: CASSFGPSNYGYTF.

This sequence joins TRBV6-5 and TRBJ1-4, with TRBD1 matching 7 bases. The CDR3 extends over 15 amino acids. Germline CDR1 and CDR2: MNHEY and SVGAGI. V trimming: 7 bases; J trimming: 5 bases; junction bases outside the gene matches: 10. The CDR3 protein is CASKFVGQNNEKLFF. The CDR3 DNA reads as TGTGCCAGCAAATTTGTGGGACAGAACAATGAAAAACTGTTTTTT.

The V and J genes are TRBV9 and TRBJ2-1; D not resolved. This CDR3 has 12 residues. Germline V gene sequence: CDR1 SGDLS, CDR2 YYNGEE. Trimming pared 0 bases from V and 8 bases from J, leaving 6 bases between. CDR3 DNA sequence: TGTGCCAGCAGCGTAGCTTCGGATGAGCAGTTCTTC. Its translation: CASSVASDEQFF. Based on the CDR3 plus reference TRBV9 and TRBJ2-1, the full variable domain is DSGVTQTPKHLITATGQRVTLRCSPRSGDLSVYWYQQSLDQGLQFLIQYYNGEERAKGNILERFSAQQFPDLHSELNLSSLELGDSALYFCASSVASDEQFFGPGTRLTVL.

The chain is built from TRBV3-1 (or the pseudogene TRBV3-2) and TRBJ2-1; 7 nucleotides align to TRBD2. Germline lookup yields CDR1 LGHDT and CDR2 YNNKEL (reference sequence). The CDR3 is 17 residues long. The V gene end was trimmed by 0 bases and the J gene end by 1 base; junction bases not matched to a gene: 6. CDR3 residues: CASSQDIAGVSYNEQFF. CDR3 DNA: TGTGCCAGCAGCCAAGATATCGCGGGAGTGTCCTACAATGAGCAGTTCTTC.

The chain recombines TRBV2 with TRBJ2-7; D possibly corresponds to TRBD2 (5 bases). V shed 5 bases and J shed 3 bases, with 11 bases lying between them. The CDR3 length is 13 residues. The germline V gene has CDR1 SNHLY and CDR2 FYNNEI. CDR3 nucleotide sequence: TGTGCCAGCAGTCGAGGACTTGACTACGAGCAGTACTTC. Translation: CASSRGLDYEQYF.

This clone showed up just once. The chain uses TRBV2 and TRBJ1-3; 9 bases fit TRBD1. The J segment lost 4 bases and the V segment lost 5 bases, leaving 15 bases of the junction unmatched. This CDR3 is built from 18 residues. Germline assignment: CDR1 SNHLY and CDR2 FYNNEI. CDR3 region: CASSWDRDSTIRGNTIYF. The CDR3 DNA is TGTGCCAGCAGTTGGGACAGGGACAGTACAATTCGGGGAAACACCATATATTTT.

This chain connects TRBV19 to TRBJ1-5; 9 nucleotides agree with TRBD1. V trimming: 7 bases; J trimming: 1 base; junction bases outside the gene matches: 8. Germline CDR1 is LNHDA and CDR2 is SQIVND (reference sequence). The CDR3 covers 16 residues. The CDR3 loop reads CASNLRDRVSNQPQHF. In DNA, the CDR3 is TGTGCCAGTAACCTCCGGGACAGGGTGAGCAATCAGCCCCAGCATTTT.

This clone was picked up a small number of times. The chain carries TRBV2 and TRBJ1-6, with a tentative D call TRBD1 (5 bases). Germline V gene sequence: CDR1 SNHLY, CDR2 FYNNEI. V lost 3 bases, J lost 10 bases, and 16 bases lay in between. The CDR3 covers 15 residues. The CDR3 coding sequence is TGTGCCAGCAGTGATCCCAGCAGGGTGGGCTCACCCCTCCACTTT. Protein: CASSDPSRVGSPLHF.

The chain combines TRBV27 with TRBJ1-1, with D possibly being TRBD1 (6 bases). Trimming stripped 5 bases from V and 1 base from J, with 14 bases between. The CDR3 consists of 15 residues. Germline values: CDR1 MNHEY, CDR2 SMNVEV (reference sequence). CDR3 nucleotide sequence: TGTGCCAGCAGTACTGGGCAGGGGTCGAACACTGAAGCTTTCTTT. Protein product: CASSTGQGSNTEAFF.

The rearrangement joins TRBV11-2 to TRBJ1-2; TRBD1 matches at 8 bases. Germline CDR1 reads SGHAT; CDR2 reads FQNNGV. Trimming cost V 4 bases and J 6 bases; bases outside gene matches: 7. CDR3 length equals 14 residues. The CDR3 is CASSSSTGVDGYTF. The CDR3, as DNA: TGTGCCAGCAGCTCATCGACAGGGGTTGATGGCTACACCTTC. Full variable domain (rest looked up from reference TRBV11-2 and TRBJ1-2): EAGVAQSPRYKIIEKRQSVAFWCNPISGHATLYWYQQILGQGPKLLIQFQNNGVVDDSQLPKDRFSAERLKGVDSTLKIQPAKLEDSAVYLCASSSSTGVDGYTFGSGTRLTVV.

The chain recombines TRBV29-1 with TRBJ1-1, with D perhaps TRBD1 (5 bases). Trimming cost V 5 bases and J 5 bases, with 15 bases left between them. The CDR3 length is 13 residues. Germline V CDR1 and CDR2: SQVTM, ANQGSEA. The CDR3 sequence is CSVFGRVETEAFF. In nucleotides, the CDR3 is TGCAGCGTTTTCGGCAGGGTAGAGACTGAAGCTTTCTTT.

The genes are TRBV7-6 and TRBJ1-2; tentative D call: TRBD1 (5 bases). The CDR3 is 14 residues long. Germline CDR1 and CDR2: SGHVS and FNYEAQ. V dropped 2 bases and J dropped 2 bases, with 9 bases sitting between them. The DNA for the CDR3 is TGTGCCAGCAGCTTATTCGACAGAAACTATGGCTACACCTTC. Its protein product is CASSLFDRNYGYTF.